This entry lists 14 T cell receptor beta chains sequenced from one sample in a study of regulatory T cells in long-lasting Graves disease. Time point in this sample: newly diagnosed GD, antithyroid drugs for less than 3 months. The TCR library was made from RNA that had been extracted from PBMCs in TRIzol. Construction of the TCR beta libraries employed iRepertoire HTBI primers in conjunction with Arm-PCR of CDR3 regions. TCRdb re-called the multiplex PCR reads with MiXCR, one entry per CDR3 protein. The data contain 250,000 or so distinct CDR3 sequences, over 20% of them seen just once; the ten biggest clones take up about 14%. Sequencing used peripheral blood mononuclear cells (PBMCs), obtained at new diagnosis, from a patient treated with antithyroid drugs. Receptors originate from a female donor with Graves disease.

The V and J genes are TRBV6-2 or TRBV6-3 and TRBJ2-6; D remains unclear. V was shortened by 2 bases and J by 0 bases, with 2 bases between the two germline ends. The germline CDR1 and CDR2 sequences are MNHEY and SVGEGT. This CDR3 has 14 residues. The CDR3 nucleotides read TGTGCCAGCAGTTACGTCTCTGGGGCCAACGTCCTGACTTTC. Encoded protein: CASSYVSGANVLTF.

Concerning this clonotype itself: A single base separates this from a much larger clone, so it may be a read error. V and J are TRBV5-5 and TRBJ2-1; D is perhaps TRBD2 (6 bases). In germline, CDR1 is SGHKS, CDR2 YYEKEE (reference sequence). V was shortened by 7 bases and J by 9 bases, with 14 bases between the two germline ends. CDR3 size: 12 residues. CDR3 sequence: CASGQTSGEQFF. The CDR3 DNA is TGTGCCAGCGGTCAGACTAGTGGTGAGCAGTTCTTC. Complete variable domain (other parts from reference TRBV5-5 and TRBJ2-1): DAGVTQSPTHLIKTRGQQVTLRCSPISGHKSVSWYQQVLGQGPQFIFQYYEKEERGRGNFPDRFSARQFPNYSSELNVNALLLGDSALYLCASGQTSGEQFFGPGTRLTVL.

CDR3 residues: CASSAGTGGFLFANTEAFF. In nucleotides, the CDR3 is TGTGCCAGCAGTGCCGGGACAGGGGGTTTTCTTTTTGCGAACACTGAAGCTTTCTTT. This chain uses TRBV6-1 with TRBJ1-1, with 11 bases aligning to TRBD1. J lost 1 base, V lost 4 bases, and 14 bases had no gene match. The CDR3 totals 19 residues. Germline V gene data show CDR1 as MNHNS and CDR2 as SASEGT.

This clonotype was detected ten times or more. The rearrangement uses TRBV12-3 or TRBV12-4 and TRBJ2-2, with 9 bases fitting TRBD1. Unmatched junction bases numbered 11, after V lost 8 bases and J lost 4 bases. The CDR3 spans 16 residues. The CDR3 nucleotides are TGTGCCAGCGGGGACCGGGACAGGGAAGCCACCGGGGAGCTGTTTTTT. This sequence encodes CASGDRDREATGELFF.

V gene TRBV9 combines with J gene TRBJ1-6; a weak D match, TRBD1 (6 bases). V was pared by 0 bases and J by 7 bases, with 8 bases between. The germline gives CDR1 SGDLS, CDR2 YYNGEE. The CDR3 is made up of 14 amino acids. This chain's CDR3 is CASSVAGQNSPLHF. The CDR3 DNA sequence: TGTGCCAGCAGCGTAGCCGGACAGAATTCACCCCTCCACTTT.

In this sample, this clonotype turned up many times. The chain carries TRBV7-2 and TRBJ2-5; D is undetermined. Between the trimmed V and J ends, which lost 1 base and 4 bases, there was a span of 7 bases. Germline V gives CDR1 SGHTA, CDR2 FQGNSA. The length of the CDR3 is 13 residues. CDR3 nucleotide sequence: TGTGCCAGCAGCTTAGATCGAACAGAGACCCAGTACTTC. Translating gives CASSLDRTETQYF. The full variable domain, its missing parts supplied by reference TRBV7-2 and TRBJ2-5, is GAGVSQSPSNKVTEKGKDVELRCDPISGHTALYWYRQSLGQGLEFLIYFQGNSAPDKSGLPSDRFSAERTGGSVSTLTIQRTQQEDSAVYLCASSLDRTETQYFGPGTRLLVL.

This clonotype was counted a few times. V usage is TRBV6-2 or TRBV6-3 and J usage is TRBJ2-1; D not certain. The V and J ends lost 10 bases and 5 bases respectively, with 9 bases between them. Germline CDR1 reads MNHEY; CDR2 reads SVGEGT. This CDR3 has 11 amino acids. In nucleotides, the CDR3 is TGTGCCACTCGACCGAACAATGAGCAGTTCTTC. This gives the protein CATRPNNEQFF.

This clonotype was seen at least ten times. This CDR3 is CASSWMGLAGPSSYNEQFF. CDR3 nucleotide sequence: TGCGCCAGCAGCTGGATGGGACTAGCGGGCCCGAGCTCCTACAATGAGCAGTTCTTC. The chain has TRBV5-1 and TRBJ2-1, with TRBD2 matching over 12 bases. Germline V gene data show CDR1 as SGHRS and CDR2 as YFSETQ. The trim removed 3 bases at V and 0 bases at J, leaving 10 bases unmatched. The CDR3 runs to 19 residues.

The sample holds many counts of this clonotype. CDR3 in amino acids: CASSLGGAHEKLFF. The CDR3 nucleotides are TGTGCCAGCAGCTTAGGGGGGGCCCATGAAAAACTGTTTTTT. The rearrangement uses TRBV13 and TRBJ1-4; D is possibly TRBD1 (6 bases). The germline gives CDR1 PRHDT, CDR2 FYEKMQ (reference sequence). The CDR3 consists of 14 residues. V was pared by 0 bases and J by 6 bases, with 8 bases between.

This clonotype showed up many times. The chain joins TRBV20-1 to TRBJ1-6; D is ambiguous. The CDR3 length is 13 residues. Trimming removed 6 bases at V and 8 bases at J, with 14 bases between. Germline V gene sequence: CDR1 DFQATT, CDR2 SNEGSKA (reference sequence). The CDR3 spells CSAQVAGDSPLHF. CDR3 DNA: TGCAGTGCCCAAGTGGCTGGGGATTCACCCCTCCACTTT.

This clonotype was observed a handful of times. The rearrangement uses TRBV4-1 and TRBJ1-6; D gene unclear. CDR1 is MGHRA, CDR2 YSYEKL, per germline. The length of the CDR3 is 14 residues. Trimming stripped 10 bases from V and 5 bases from J, with 15 bases between. The CDR3 here is CANPRGEDNSPLHF. For the CDR3, the DNA is TGCGCCAACCCCCGGGGAGAAGATAATTCACCCCTCCACTTT.

V usage is TRBV24-1 and J usage is TRBJ2-7; possible D gene TRBD1, 5 bases. The germline V gene encodes CDR1 KGHDR and CDR2 SFDVKD. The CDR3 contains 16 residues. V was clipped by 4 bases and J by 1 base, with 16 bases between them. The CDR3 DNA sequence: TGTGCCACCAGTGACGATTCGACAGATCCGTCCTACGAGCAGTACTTC. Encoded protein: CATSDDSTDPSYEQYF.

The chain recombines TRBV6-2 or TRBV6-3 with TRBJ2-2; D is uncertain. The length of the CDR3 is 15 residues. Looked up from germline, CDR1 is MNHEY and CDR2 is SVGEGT. V lost 0 bases, J lost 6 bases, and 11 bases lay in between. The CDR3 is CASSYSIGFAGELFF. The CDR3, as DNA: TGTGCCAGCAGTTACTCTATCGGGTTTGCCGGGGAGCTGTTTTTT.

Many counts were recorded for this clonotype. The chain's CDR3 is CASSSAYYNEQFF. CDR3 sequence (DNA): TGTGCCAGCAGTTCAGCGTACTACAATGAGCAGTTCTTC. The chain joins TRBV2 to TRBJ2-1, with unresolved D. V was trimmed by 5 bases and J by 3 bases, leaving 8 bases between them. The germline V gene has CDR1 SNHLY and CDR2 FYNNEI. CDR3 length: 13 residues.